Following are 28 T cell receptor beta chains from one sample sequenced in a study of T cells after yellow fever vaccination. TCRdb processed the 5' RACE reads anew with MiXCR; each CDR3 protein has one entry. The table shows hundreds of thousands of distinct CDR3 sequences, with about 17% occurring only once. The sequences come from PBMCs, collected 5 days after the first yellow fever vaccination. These receptors were obtained from a man younger than 35 who received the YFV17D yellow fever vaccine.

This clonotype was counted a few times. This chain links TRBV6-5 with TRBJ2-3; D is undetermined. With 4 bases removed from V and 4 bases from J, the gap between germline ends came to 9 bases. The CDR3 has 13 residues. Germline V gene sequence: CDR1 MNHEY, CDR2 SVGAGI. The CDR3 region has the DNA TGTGCCAGCAGTTTCAGAGCCCCAGATACGCAGTATTTT. Protein: CASSFRAPDTQYF.

The V call is TRBV7-6, the J call TRBJ2-3, with TRBD2 matching over 15 bases. The junction had 9 bases not matched to a gene; V was cut back by 5 bases and J by 3 bases. The CDR3 loop spans 18 amino acids. CDR1 is SGHVS and CDR2 is FNYEAQ in the germline V gene. In nucleotides, the CDR3 is TGTGCCAGCAGCAGGGGACTAGCGGGGGGCGCGGGTACAGATACGCAGTATTTT. Its protein product is CASSRGLAGGAGTDTQYF.

The sample holds a few counts of this clonotype. This chain connects TRBV4-1 to TRBJ1-5, with 9 bases identical to TRBD1. Germline CDR1 reads MGHRA; CDR2 reads YSYEKL. CDR3 length: 16 amino acids. V gave up 4 bases and J gave up 5 bases; unmatched junction bases: 9. The CDR3 coding sequence is TGCGCCAGCAGCCGAGACCGGGACAGGGTGGATCAGCCCCAGCATTTT. Translating gives CASSRDRDRVDQPQHF.

V usage is TRBV7-2 and J usage is TRBJ2-5, with a possible D match to TRBD1 (6 bases). Trimming removed 8 bases at V and 9 bases at J, with 19 bases between. Germline loops: CDR1 SGHTA, CDR2 FQGNSA. The CDR3 covers 13 residues. CDR3 in amino acids: CASGNPRPGAQYF. The CDR3 DNA reads as TGTGCCAGCGGTAACCCACGACCAGGGGCCCAGTACTTC.

V and J are TRBV9 and TRBJ2-6; 8 positions match TRBD2. V shed 2 bases, J shed 2 bases, and the junction held 12 bases outside the gene matches. The CDR3 is made up of 19 amino acids. CDR1 and CDR2 (germline): SGDLS, YYNGEE. CDR3 in DNA: TGTGCCAGCAGCGTGCATTGGACTAGCCGGGGCGCTGGGGCCAACGTCCTGACTTTC. Protein: CASSVHWTSRGAGANVLTF.

The chain couples TRBV30 to TRBJ1-2, with D uncertain. The V and J ends lost 2 bases and 2 bases respectively, with 6 bases between them. The CDR3 consists of 12 residues. Germline assignment: CDR1 GTSNPN and CDR2 SVGIG (reference sequence). CDR3 coding DNA: TGTGCCTGGAGTATGGGCAACTATGGCTACACCTTC. Amino acid sequence: CAWSMGNYGYTF.

The CDR3 loop is CASSPVPRETEAFF. In DNA, the CDR3 is TGCGCCAGCAGCCCGGTACCGCGGGAGACTGAAGCTTTCTTT. The chain uses TRBV4-3 and TRBJ1-1; D is unclear. V gave up 4 bases and J gave up 5 bases, with 14 bases separating them. The CDR3 has 14 residues. In germline, CDR1 is LGHNA, CDR2 YSLEER.

The chain employs TRBV18 and TRBJ1-2; D unclear. V shed 0 bases and J shed 5 bases, with 7 bases lying between them. Germline V gives CDR1 KGHSH, CDR2 LQKENI. CDR3 length equals 13 residues. In nucleotides, the CDR3 is TGTGCCAGCTCACCACCAGGGCGGTATGGCTACACCTTC. This translates into CASSPPGRYGYTF.

This clonotype has a handful of counts. The V and J genes are TRBV7-2 and TRBJ1-1; no definite D call. Germline-derived CDR1 and CDR2 are SGHTA and FQGNSA. This CDR3 region has 14 residues. Trimming shortened V by 2 bases and J by 4 bases, and 11 bases separated the two germline ends. The CDR3, as DNA: TGTGCCAGCAGCTTATTTCCCGGCAGCACTGAAGCTTTCTTT. It specifies CASSLFPGSTEAFF.

The V gene is TRBV4-3, the J gene TRBJ2-7; D tentatively reads TRBD1 or TRBD2 (5 bases each). Between the trimmed V and J ends, which lost 5 bases and 3 bases, there was a span of 14 bases. Germline V gives CDR1 LGHNA, CDR2 YSLEER. The CDR3 extends over 14 amino acids. CDR3 DNA sequence: TGCGCCAGCAGCTTGACCGGGGCCAACTACGAGCAGTACTTC. This encodes CASSLTGANYEQYF.

The V and J genes are TRBV19 and TRBJ2-1; 11 positions agree with TRBD2. V shed 9 bases, J shed 5 bases, and the junction held 6 bases outside the gene matches. Germline CDR1 is LNHDA and CDR2 is SQIVND (reference sequence). This CDR3 is 14 amino acids long. As DNA, the CDR3 is TGTGCCAGAAGTGATAGCGGGGGGGACAATGAGCAGTTCTTC. This translates into CARSDSGGDNEQFF.

This clonotype was seen a handful of times. The chain couples TRBV5-1 to TRBJ1-1; D gene unclear. The germline CDR1 and CDR2 sequences are SGHRS and YFSETQ. The CDR3 totals 14 residues. The V end lost 0 bases, the J end lost 1 base, and 7 bases lay between the germline ends. The CDR3 DNA reads TGCGCCAGCAGCTTGGCTTCGGGGAACACTGAAGCTTTCTTT. This codes for CASSLASGNTEAFF.

This clonotype has only a few counts. The V and J genes are TRBV7-2 and TRBJ2-3, with D perhaps TRBD2 (6 bases). Germline assignment: CDR1 SGHTA and CDR2 FQGNSA. The CDR3 sequence is 15 residues long. V dropped 5 bases and J dropped 2 bases, with 14 bases sitting between them. DNA for the CDR3: TGTGCCAGCAGCCAGTGGAGGGCCCTCACAGATACGCAGTATTTT. Translation: CASSQWRALTDTQYF.

This clonotype was counted a few times. The V gene is TRBV7-2, the J gene TRBJ2-7, with D maybe TRBD2 (7 bases). Trimming shortened V by 1 base and J by 9 bases, and 13 bases separated the two germline ends. Germline lookup yields CDR1 SGHTA and CDR2 FQGNSA. This CDR3 has 13 residues. CDR3 bases: TGTGCCAGCAGCTTAGAGGGGGGGTTATGGCAGTACGTC. Amino acid sequence: CASSLEGGLWQYV.

This clonotype came up many times. The V gene is TRBV5-1, the J gene TRBJ2-5, with 10 nucleotides matching TRBD2. The germline gives CDR1 SGHRS, CDR2 YFSETQ. V lost 3 bases and J lost 5; bases outside the gene matches: 13. This CDR3 has 17 residues. The CDR3, as DNA: TGCGCCAGCAGCTCCGGACTAGCGGCCCCTGGGGGGGAGACCCAGTACTTC. Its translation: CASSSGLAAPGGETQYF. Full variable domain (missing parts from reference TRBV5-1 and TRBJ2-5): KAGVTQTPRYLIKTRGQQVTLSCSPISGHRSVSWYQQTPGQGLQFLFEYFSETQRNKGNFPGRFSGRQFSNSRSEMNVSTLELGDSALYLCASSSGLAAPGGETQYFGPGTRLLVL.

This clonotype was observed a few times. The chain has TRBV6-5 and TRBJ1-2; D is perhaps TRBD1 (5 bases). The CDR3 has 14 residues. Germline CDR1 MNHEY, CDR2 SVGAGI. Deletions cut 6 bases from V and 4 bases from J, with 15 bases between. The CDR3 sequence: CASSYRGLGYGYTF. The CDR3 region has the DNA TGTGCCAGCAGCTACCGGGGACTGGGCTATGGCTACACCTTC.

This clonotype was counted between two and nine times. V usage is TRBV20-1 and J usage is TRBJ1-5; unclear D gene. The V end was cut by 2 bases, the J end by 5 bases, with 4 bases between. There are 11 residues in the CDR3. Per the germline V gene, CDR1 is DFQATT and CDR2 is SNEGSKA (reference sequence). DNA of the CDR3: TGCAGTGCTAGACTGGATCAGCCCCAGCATTTT. It translates to CSARLDQPQHF.

This clonotype has more than one count but fewer than ten. The genes are TRBV5-6 and TRBJ2-7; a possible D gene is TRBD1 (5 bases). Trimming stripped 9 bases from V and 1 base from J, with 17 bases between. The CDR3 length is 14 residues. In germline, CDR1 is SGHDT, CDR2 YYEEEE. CDR3 residues: CATSLGPSSYEQYF. The CDR3 DNA follows: TGTGCCACCTCTCTGGGGCCCTCGTCCTACGAGCAGTACTTC.

This clonotype was recorded a few times. V and J are TRBV19 and TRBJ2-3; D uncertain. With 6 bases removed from V and 4 bases from J, the gap between germline ends came to 14 bases. Per germline, CDR1 LNHDA and CDR2 SQIVND (reference sequence). CDR3 size: 14 residues. CDR3 protein: CASRLTAYPDTQYF. CDR3 nucleotides: TGTGCCAGTAGGCTGACTGCTTATCCAGATACGCAGTATTTT.

V and J are TRBV7-2 and TRBJ2-7; no reliable D call. Deletions cut 4 bases from V and 6 bases from J, with 10 bases between. Germline CDR1 is SGHTA and CDR2 is FQGNSA. This CDR3 comprises 12 residues. The DNA for the CDR3 is TGTGCCAGCAGCTGGTATCTGGGCGAGCAGTACTTC. This encodes CASSWYLGEQYF.

In its sample, this clonotype was seen a few times. The chain joins TRBV7-7 to TRBJ2-2; maybe TRBD2 (6 bases). Germline CDR1 reads SSHAT; CDR2 reads FNYEAQ (reference sequence). The CDR3 runs to 13 residues. Trimming cost V 11 bases and J 4 bases, with 14 bases left between them. Here the CDR3 reads CAAGPRRTGELFF. In DNA form, the CDR3 reads TGTGCCGCGGGACCGAGGCGCACCGGGGAGCTGTTTTTT.

This CDR3 reads CASSQDKGLSETQYF. The CDR3 nucleotides read TGCGCCAGCAGCCAAGATAAAGGCCTGAGTGAGACCCAGTACTTC. The rearrangement uses TRBV4-3 and TRBJ2-5; D unresolved. Looked up from germline, CDR1 is LGHNA and CDR2 is YSLEER. V shed 0 bases and J shed 5 bases, with 13 bases lying between them. The CDR3 is made up of 15 amino acids.

CDR3 loop: CASSPGADEKLFF. The CDR3 coding sequence is TGTGCCAGCTCGCCGGGTGCGGATGAAAAACTGTTTTTT. The chain recombines TRBV18 with TRBJ1-4, with unresolved D. The CDR3 covers 13 residues. V was trimmed by 6 bases and J by 6 bases, leaving 11 bases between them. Germline CDR1 KGHSH, CDR2 LQKENI.

V is TRBV5-8 and J is TRBJ2-3, with D tentatively TRBD2 (7 bases). The CDR3 contains 15 residues. Germline V gene data show CDR1 as SGHTS and CDR2 as YDEGEE. The V gene lost 7 bases and the J gene lost 1 base, with 16 bases spanning the gap. CDR3 bases: TGTGCCAGCCTCCGTGGGGGGGCCGGCACAGATACGCAGTATTTT. It codes for CASLRGGAGTDTQYF.

This clonotype was counted many times. This chain links TRBV5-1 with TRBJ2-5, with D perhaps matching TRBD1 (5 bases). Germline V gives CDR1 SGHRS, CDR2 YFSETQ. V was cut by 2 bases and J by 14 bases, with 19 bases left in between. The CDR3 covers 13 residues. Here the CDR3 DNA reads TGCGCCAGCAGCTTATCGCAGGGCGCGGTATCTTACTTC. Translated, it gives CASSLSQGAVSYF.

The chain is built from TRBV4-3 and TRBJ2-5, with D uncertain. Germline V CDR1 and CDR2: LGHNA, YSLEER. The CDR3 contains 13 residues. V lost 0 bases and J lost 5, with 7 bases in between. CDR3 in amino acids: CASSQEVWETQYF. CDR3 coding DNA: TGCGCCAGCAGCCAAGAGGTCTGGGAGACCCAGTACTTC.

The CDR3 here is CASNGGVEQFF. The CDR3 DNA follows: TGTGCCAGCAACGGGGGAGTCGAGCAGTTCTTC. The chain uses TRBV6-2 or TRBV6-3 and TRBJ2-1, with D possibly being TRBD2 (6 bases). In germline, CDR1 is MNHEY, CDR2 SVGEGT. V lost 7 bases to trimming and J lost 10 bases, with 11 bases between them. The length of the CDR3 is 11 residues.

Only a few counts were recorded for this clonotype. The V call is TRBV4-1, the J call TRBJ1-6; TRBD1 is a possible D gene (5 bases). Per the germline V gene, CDR1 is MGHRA and CDR2 is YSYEKL. CDR3 size: 15 residues. The V and J ends lost 4 bases and 6 bases respectively, with 13 bases between them. Here the CDR3 DNA reads TGCGCCAGCAGCCCCTCGGGAGGGGTTAATTCACCCCTCCACTTT. Its translation: CASSPSGGVNSPLHF.